What follows are 2 T cell receptor beta chains derived from one specimen sequenced in a study of blood T cell repertoires in COVID-19. Measured with immunoSEQ multiplex PCR; TCRdb has only the in-frame clones, and not every one. The data show approximately 240,000 clones, roughly 84% seen once. The sample taken for sequencing was peripheral blood. These receptors were obtained from a woman aged 40 to 50 who had recovered from COVID-19.

The chain carries TRBV14 and TRBJ2-7, with 7 bases matching TRBD2. Germline trimming cut 4 bases from V and 3 bases from J; bases unmatched to any gene: 9. This CDR3 has 15 residues. In germline, CDR1 is SGHDN, CDR2 FVKESK. CDR3 sequence (DNA): TGTGCCAGCAGCCCTGGGGGGGGAGGGGACTACGAGCAGTACTTC. Translation gives CASSPGGGGDYEQYF.

This sequence joins TRBV30 and TRBJ1-4; TRBD1 matches 7 bases. The CDR3 totals 13 residues. Germline V gives CDR1 GTSNPN, CDR2 SVGIG (reference sequence). With 3 bases clipped from V and 8 bases from J, the junction kept 6 bases outside the gene matches. The CDR3 is CAWRENRGEKLFF. CDR3 sequence (DNA): TGTGCCTGGAGGGAAAACAGGGGCGAAAAACTGTTTTTT. The entire variable domain, with the rest obtained from reference TRBV30 and TRBJ1-4, is as follows: SQTIHQWPATLVQPVGSPLSLECTVEGTSNPNLYWYRQAAGRGLQLLFYSVGIGQISSEVPQNLSASRPQDRQFILSSKKLLLSDSGFYLCAWRENRGEKLFFGSGTQLSVL.